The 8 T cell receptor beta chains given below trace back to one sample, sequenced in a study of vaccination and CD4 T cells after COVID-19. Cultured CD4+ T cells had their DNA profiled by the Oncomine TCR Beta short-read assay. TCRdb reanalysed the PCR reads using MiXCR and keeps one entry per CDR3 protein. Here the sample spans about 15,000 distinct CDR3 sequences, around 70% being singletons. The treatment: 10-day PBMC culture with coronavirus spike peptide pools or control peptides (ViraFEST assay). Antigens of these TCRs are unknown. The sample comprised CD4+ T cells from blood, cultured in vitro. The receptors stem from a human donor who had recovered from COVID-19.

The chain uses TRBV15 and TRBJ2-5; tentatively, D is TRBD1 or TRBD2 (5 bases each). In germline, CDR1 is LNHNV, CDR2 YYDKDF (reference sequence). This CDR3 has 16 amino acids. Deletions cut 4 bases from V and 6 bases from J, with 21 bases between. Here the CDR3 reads CATSNRIGGGEKTQYF. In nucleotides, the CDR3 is TGTGCCACCAGCAACCGTATTGGGGGTGGAGAAAAGACCCAGTACTTC. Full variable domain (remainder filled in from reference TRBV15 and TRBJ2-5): DAMVIQNPRYQVTQFGKPVTLSCSQTLNHNVMYWYQQKSSQAPKLLFHYYDKDFNNEADTPDNFQSRRPNTSFCFLDIRSPGLGDTAMYLCATSNRIGGGEKTQYFGPGTRLLVL.

The CDR3 nucleotides are TGTGCCAGCAGCTTTGGGGACAGAAAAAACATTCAGTACTTC. It translates to CASSFGDRKNIQYF. The chain is built from TRBV7-8 and TRBJ2-4; 7 bases line up with TRBD1. J gave up 4 bases and V 3 bases, and 3 bases lay outside the gene matches. Germline V lookup: CDR1 SGHVS, CDR2 FQNEAQ. This CDR3 spans 14 amino acids.

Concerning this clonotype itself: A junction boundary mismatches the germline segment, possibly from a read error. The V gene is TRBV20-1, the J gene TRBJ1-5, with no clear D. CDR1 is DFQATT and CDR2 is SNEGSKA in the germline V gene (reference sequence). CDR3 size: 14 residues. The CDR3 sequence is CSPRPWQDGQPQHF. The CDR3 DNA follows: TGCAGTCCTAGACCCTGGCAGGATGGTCAGCCCCAGCATTTT.

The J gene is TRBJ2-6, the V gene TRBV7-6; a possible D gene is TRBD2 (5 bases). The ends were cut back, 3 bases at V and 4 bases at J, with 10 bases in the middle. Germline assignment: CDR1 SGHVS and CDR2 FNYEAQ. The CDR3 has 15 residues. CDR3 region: CASSFNPGGANVLTF. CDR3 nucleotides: TGTGCCAGCAGCTTTAACCCGGGGGGGGCCAACGTCCTGACTTTC.

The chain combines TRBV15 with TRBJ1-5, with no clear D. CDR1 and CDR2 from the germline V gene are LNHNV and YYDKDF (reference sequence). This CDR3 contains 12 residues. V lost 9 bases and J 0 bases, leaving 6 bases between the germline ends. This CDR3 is CATGNSNQPQHF. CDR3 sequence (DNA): TGTGCCACGGGTAATAGCAATCAGCCCCAGCATTTT.

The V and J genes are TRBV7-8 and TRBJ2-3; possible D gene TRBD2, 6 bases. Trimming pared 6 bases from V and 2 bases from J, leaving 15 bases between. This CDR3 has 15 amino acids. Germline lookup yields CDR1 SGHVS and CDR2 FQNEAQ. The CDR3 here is CASRGGRLHTDTQYF. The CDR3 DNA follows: TGTGCCAGCAGGGGGGGTCGCTTGCACACAGATACGCAGTATTTT.

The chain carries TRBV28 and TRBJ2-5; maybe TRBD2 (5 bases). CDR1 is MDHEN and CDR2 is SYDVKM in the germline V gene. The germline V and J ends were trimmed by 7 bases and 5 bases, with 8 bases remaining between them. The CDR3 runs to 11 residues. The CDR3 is CASTRRETQYF. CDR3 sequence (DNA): TGTGCCAGCACCCGGAGGGAGACCCAGTACTTC.

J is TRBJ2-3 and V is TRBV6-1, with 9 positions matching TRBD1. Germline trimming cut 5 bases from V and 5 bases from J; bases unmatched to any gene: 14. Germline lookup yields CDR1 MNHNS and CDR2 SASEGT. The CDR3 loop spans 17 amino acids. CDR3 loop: CASSHEPHRGREDTQYF. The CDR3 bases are TGTGCCAGCAGTCACGAACCCCACAGGGGGCGCGAAGATACGCAGTATTTT.